This T cell receptor beta chain was found in a study of shared clonotypes between healthy human individuals (TCRdb year 2020). About the full investigation: The cohort comprised a couple of women and a few men aged 18 to 49 years. For each donor, CD4 naive and CD4 memory were each given three plates, CD8 naive was given two plates, and CD8 memory was given one plate. Per donor, leukapheresis produced somewhere between about 0.85 and 9.5 billion PBMCs. To increase sequencing depth and limit assay-specific biases, TCR repertoire library preparation and sequencing were carried out by different laboratories using diverse techniques. To estimate repertoire size and how much clonotype sharing occurs between individuals, the study deeply sequenced the blood TCR repertoires of a handful of healthy adults.

Findings and caveats that apply to the study as a whole: Because the study included a small number of donors, the genetic and exposure-history diversity represented was limited. Sampling was restricted to blood, and TCR repertoires in tissue are likely to differ from TCR repertoires in blood. Rarefaction of sorted-subset datasets indicated incomplete sequencing despite the large sequencing depth. Based on pairwise subsampling, the degree of clonotype sharing among donors was expected to be affected by sequencing depth. Roughly 5% of naive CD4, 3.5% of naive CD8, 2.3% of memory CD4, and about 0.4% of memory CD8 clonotypes were shared across several donors. Compared with non-shared clonotypes, clonotypes shared by all four sorted-subset donors had higher generation probabilities. Naive subsets generally had larger estimated clonotype richness than memory subsets.

From its cysteine to its phenylalanine, the CDR3 spans 15 amino acids. This entry keeps only the CDR3 DNA: 45 bases, framed from base 1. The germline V gene supplies CDR1 SGHRS and CDR2 YFSETQ. At the junction V is shortened by 0 bases and J by 2 bases; bases outside the gene matches: 2. Healthy HIV-negative adults with no recently reported acute infections or vaccinations were included as donors. Every donor was a Caucasian adult residing in Nashville, Tennessee, USA. CD4+ T cells were enriched through magnetic negative selection, after which naive cells were positively selected on CD45RA and the remaining negative fraction served as the memory subset. Blood was obtained by leukapheresis, after which PBMCs were separated by Ficoll-Histopaque density gradient centrifugation and cryopreserved in liquid nitrogen vapor phase. Analytical flow cytometry was used to check the purity and quantity of every magnetically sorted T cell population. From each sorted fraction, genomic DNA was isolated and quantified by UV absorbance on a Nanodrop 2000c.

Using the deep immunoSEQ assay, TCR CDR3 regions were amplified from genomic DNA by multiplex PCR. For each cell subset, the extracted genomic DNA was distributed evenly across all wells of several immunoSEQ 96-well plates, and each plate served as one replicate. For sorted subsets, each replicate PCR was loaded with approximately 200 ng genomic DNA, equivalent to approximately 33,000 T cell genomes. The purified libraries were quantified using a Qubit 3.0 fluorometer, sized with a Bioanalyzer 2100, and then quantified again using the KAPA Library Quantification kit. Every immunoSEQ 96-well plate was sequenced on a separate single-read 150-cycle Illumina NextSeq 550 flow cell. Concerning the study's data processing: Because only junctional sequences without quality scores were contained in the immunoSEQ output, filtering matching that applied to full-length reads could not be performed. Sequences were annotated with PyIR, a Python wrapper for IgBLAST v1.9, using IMGT germline references to assign V/J genes and CDR3. Any read was removed if the V/J assignment was weak (E-value above 1e-6), the CDR3 was missing, or the read contained stop codons, out-of-frame junctions, or ambiguous translated residues. V3J clonotypes were defined as sequences sharing an identical inferred V gene, J gene, and CDR3 amino acid sequence. The percentage overlap between two repertoires was calculated by dividing the number of shared unique clonotypes by the size of the smaller repertoire. Repertoire richness was assessed with RTK rarefaction, the Chao1 estimator, and Recon v2.1 estimates of unobserved clonotypes. OLGA was used to compute generation probabilities for all TCRbeta clonotypes that the gDNA method yielded from a few donors. TCRdb took over this immuneACCESS table, retaining in-frame rearrangements with V and J assigned. Such tables are incomplete; in checked studies, under half of the missing clones stem from an unresolved V gene, and the remainder is unexplained. Clone size and V and J calls were adopted from that table, with D and trimming inferred from the DNA. The sample table lists around 1.6 million clones, under 99% of them with a count of one. The biggest ten clones account for roughly 0.42% of the sample.

A word on this clone: No antigen is known for it. Base quality data are lacking; no much larger clone is found one base away.

Input material: naive CD4+ T cells sorted from blood. Interpreted using the paper, the cell subset or site label stands for: CD45RA+ positively selected. The clonotype originates from a man aged 30 to 45 in good health. The chain joins TRBV5-1 to TRBJ2-7; 10 central nucleotides agree with TRBD1. The base sequence is TGCGCCAGCAGCTTGGGACAGGGGGCGGCCTACGAGCAGTACTTC. This gives the protein CASSLGQGAAYEQYF.